This TCR beta chain is from a study of T-cell reconstitution after alpha-beta-depleted transplantation in children. Molecular barcoding with unique molecular identifiers was used for the TCRbeta library. TCRdb processed the PCR reads anew with MiXCR; each CDR3 protein has one entry. The repertoire has some 200,000 distinct CDR3 sequences, 7% to 9% of them found once; the top ten carry 35% to 40%. Study-wide results and caveats: Recipient T cells and thymic progenitors that survived gave rise to the high TCRbeta diversity observed at day 60 in some patients. One year post-transplant, T-cell counts and diversity were largely derived from T cells produced anew. As was reported, about two months after transplant, alpha-beta T cells came from several hundred expanded graft clones.

In the case of this clonotype: Its specificity is not known.

The CDR3 spans 12 residues. V lost 6 bases to trimming and J lost 5 bases, with 10 bases between them. Sequenced material: PBMCs, mostly from graft donor cells, taken 360 days after TCRalphabeta/CD19-depleted stem cell transplant. This sequence was found in a male patient under 10 years old who had a stem cell transplant for acute myeloid leukemia, so the T cells may come from the graft donor. The V and J genes are TRBV12-3 or TRBV12-4 and TRBJ2-5; either TRBD1 or TRBD2 may supply D (5 bases each). Written as DNA, the CDR3 is TGTGCCAGCAGCCCTTGGGGGGAGACCCAGTACTTC. Encoded protein: CASSPWGETQYF.